These 27 T cell receptor beta chains share one sample of origin, sequenced in a study of T cells in Graves' hyperthyroidism and ophthalmopathy. Using RNA transcripts as the source, TCR beta CDR3 regions were amplified. An initial round of RT-PCR targeting the TCR CDR3 relied on the HTBI primer set. TCRdb fed the multiplex PCR reads into MiXCR, producing one record per CDR3 protein. The sample has hundreds of thousands of distinct CDR3 sequences, around 13% seen once. Sequenced sample: blood. Receptors originate from a woman younger than 35 with Graves' hyperthyroidism.

This clonotype was seen a handful of times. This sequence joins TRBV6-1 and TRBJ1-5; D is unclear. Per the germline V gene, CDR1 is MNHNS and CDR2 is SASEGT. V lost 5 bases and J lost 7, with 9 bases in between. The CDR3 spans 12 residues. CDR3 in DNA: TGTGCCAGCAGTCCAAGGATCCAGCCCCAGCATTTT. Amino acids: CASSPRIQPQHF.

Many counts were recorded for this clonotype. The V gene is TRBV20-1, the J gene TRBJ2-7, with a possible D match to TRBD2 (5 bases). V lost 2 bases, J lost 2 bases, and 13 bases lay in between. Germline CDR1 is DFQATT and CDR2 is SNEGSKA (reference sequence). The CDR3 runs to 14 residues. The CDR3 nucleotides are TGCAGTGCTAGACCCAATGAGCGGCCCTACGAGCAGTACTTC. Amino acid sequence: CSARPNERPYEQYF.

This clonotype was counted many times. The chain employs TRBV9 and TRBJ2-5, with 11 bases aligning to TRBD2. The CDR3 is 17 amino acids. Germline V gives CDR1 SGDLS, CDR2 YYNGEE. Unmatched junction bases numbered 13, after V lost 4 bases and J lost 5 bases. The CDR3 DNA follows: TGTGCCAGCAGCCCCGGACTAGCGGGTGGCTATAGGGAGACCCAGTACTTC. Protein sequence: CASSPGLAGGYRETQYF.

This clonotype has only a few counts. The DNA of the CDR3 is TGCGCCAGCAGCCAGGACAGTAACTATGGCTACACCTTC. Protein: CASSQDSNYGYTF. The chain carries TRBV5-1 and TRBJ1-2; TRBD1 might be the D (6 bases). From germline, CDR1 is SGHRS and CDR2 YFSETQ. Trimming stripped 4 bases from V and 1 base from J, with 8 bases between. The CDR3 runs 13 residues.

CDR3 DNA sequence: TGTGCCAGCCGATCACTAGCGGGAGTCAGGGAGACCCAGTACTTC. It codes for CASRSLAGVRETQYF. This chain uses TRBV27 with TRBJ2-5; 11 bases align to TRBD2. The ends lost 8 bases at V and 5 bases at J; junction bases unmatched: 10. The CDR3 has 15 residues. The germline V gene encodes CDR1 MNHEY and CDR2 SMNVEV (reference sequence).

This clonotype was counted many times. CDR3 sequence: CASSPDSAYGYTF. The CDR3 nucleotides read TGTGCCAGCAGCCCGGACAGCGCATATGGCTACACCTTC. The chain has TRBV6-1 and TRBJ1-2; possibly TRBD1 for D (6 bases). V was trimmed by 6 bases and J by 5 bases, leaving 13 bases between them. CDR3 length equals 13 residues. Germline lookup yields CDR1 MNHNS and CDR2 SASEGT.

The table lists this clonotype with many counts. The chain links TRBV18 to TRBJ2-7; D remains ambiguous. V was trimmed by 3 bases and J by 3 bases, leaving 9 bases between them. Germline loops: CDR1 KGHSH, CDR2 LQKENI. The CDR3 totals 13 residues. DNA for the CDR3: TGTGCCAGCTCACCGGGTAGCTTCTACGAGCAGTACTTC. Translated: CASSPGSFYEQYF. Supplemented by reference TRBV18 and TRBJ2-7, the full variable domain reads NAGVMQNPRHLVRRRGQEARLRCSPMKGHSHVYWYRQLPEEGLKFMVYLQKENIIDESGMPKERFSAEFPKEGPSILRIQQVVRGDSAAYFCASSPGSFYEQYFGPGTRLTVT.

This clonotype was detected only a few times. V and J are TRBV3-1 and TRBJ2-5, with D perhaps TRBD2 (5 bases). V gave up 3 bases and J gave up 5 bases, with 19 bases separating them. CDR3 length: 16 residues. Per germline, CDR1 LGHDT and CDR2 YNNKEL (reference sequence). The CDR3 sequence is CASSHGLAKLGETQYF. CDR3 DNA sequence: TGTGCCAGCAGCCATGGCTTAGCGAAACTCGGGGAGACCCAGTACTTC.

This clonotype was observed at least ten times. The chain carries TRBV19 and TRBJ1-1, with 7 bases lining up with TRBD1. J was trimmed by 4 bases and V by 7 bases; bases with no gene match: 12. The germline CDR1 and CDR2 sequences are LNHDA and SQIVND (reference sequence). This CDR3 has 15 amino acids. The chain's CDR3 is CASTSRTGLGTEAFF. Written as DNA, the CDR3 is TGTGCCAGTACCTCCAGGACAGGCTTGGGCACTGAAGCTTTCTTT.

This clonotype was seen many times. V is TRBV12-3 or TRBV12-4 and J is TRBJ2-2, with TRBD2 as a possible D gene (7 bases). This CDR3 spans 15 amino acids. Between the trimmed V and J ends, which lost 6 bases and 7 bases, there was a span of 18 bases. The chain's CDR3 is CASRDRRGANGELFF. The CDR3 DNA reads as TGTGCCAGCAGGGACCGCCGGGGGGCAAACGGGGAGCTGTTTTTT.

The chain is built from TRBV5-1 and TRBJ2-4, with 9 bases matching TRBD1. Losses at the gene ends were 4 bases for V and 8 bases for J; bases not matched to a gene: 4. Germline V gene data show CDR1 as SGHRS and CDR2 as YFSETQ. The CDR3 contains 13 residues. The CDR3 DNA reads TGCGCCAGCAGCCGGGGACAGGGAGACATTCAGTACTTC. This encodes CASSRGQGDIQYF.

This clonotype was seen at least ten times. The chain is built from TRBV5-1 and TRBJ2-7, with 10 positions matching TRBD2. Germline values: CDR1 SGHRS, CDR2 YFSETQ. Trimming cost V 2 bases and J 4 bases; bases outside gene matches: 6. CDR3 length equals 15 residues. CDR3 sequence: CASSLEAGGRYEQYF. The CDR3, as DNA: TGCGCCAGCAGCTTAGAAGCGGGAGGGCGTTACGAGCAGTACTTC.

The rearrangement joins TRBV30 to TRBJ1-2; unclear D gene. Germline V gene lookup returns CDR1 GTSNPN and CDR2 SVGIG (reference sequence). CDR3 length: 12 amino acids. The V end was cut by 0 bases, the J end by 8 bases, with 10 bases between. The DNA of the CDR3 is TGTGCCTGGAGTGTATACCTGGGCGGCTACACCTTC. Translation gives CAWSVYLGGYTF. Full variable domain (outside the CDR3, taken from reference TRBV30 and TRBJ1-2): SQTIHQWPATLVQPVGSPLSLECTVEGTSNPNLYWYRQAAGRGLQLLFYSVGIGQISSEVPQNLSASRPQDRQFILSSKKLLLSDSGFYLCAWSVYLGGYTFGSGTRLTVV.

Many counts were recorded for this clonotype. The V and J genes are TRBV12-3 or TRBV12-4 and TRBJ1-1; maybe TRBD1 (5 bases). With 1 base removed from V and 4 bases from J, the gap between germline ends came to 16 bases. CDR3 length: 16 residues. The CDR3 sequence: CASSLGPRAGGTEAFF. For the CDR3, the DNA is TGTGCCAGCAGTTTAGGGCCCAGGGCGGGAGGCACTGAAGCTTTCTTT.

This clonotype occurred many times. The gene calls are TRBV10-3 and TRBJ2-2; D is perhaps TRBD2 (5 bases). CDR3 length equals 12 residues. Trimming shortened V by 4 bases and J by 6 bases, and 6 bases separated the two germline ends. CDR1 is ENHRY, CDR2 SYGVKD, per germline. The CDR3 bases are TGTGCCATCAGTGCGGAGGCCGGGGAGCTGTTTTTT. Encoded protein: CAISAEAGELFF.

This clonotype was seen a handful of times. V gene TRBV6-1 combines with J gene TRBJ1-1, with D unresolved. V dropped 2 bases and J dropped 3 bases, with 25 bases sitting between them. CDR3 size: 19 residues. In germline, CDR1 is MNHNS, CDR2 SASEGT. CDR3 coding DNA: TGTGCCAGCAGTGAAAGGGTCCCGGGTCGGGCGGGTGAGGACACTGAAGCTTTCTTT. It specifies CASSERVPGRAGEDTEAFF.

This clonotype was counted at least ten times. The chain joins TRBV5-5 to TRBJ2-5, with TRBD2 matching 14 bases. This CDR3 is 18 amino acids long. V lost 4 bases, J lost 0 bases, and 8 bases stayed unmatched. Germline V gives CDR1 SGHKS, CDR2 YYEKEE (reference sequence). The DNA for the CDR3 is TGTGCCAGCAGCGCACGACTAGCGGGAGGGGGCCACCAAGAGACCCAGTACTTC. Translated: CASSARLAGGGHQETQYF.

This clonotype was counted ten times or more. J is TRBJ2-5 and V is TRBV12-3 or TRBV12-4, with D perhaps matching TRBD1 (5 bases). The CDR3 consists of 17 residues. Trimming removed 5 bases at V and 4 bases at J, with 23 bases between. The CDR3 is CASSPPLGQPWGETQYF. CDR3 DNA sequence: TGTGCCAGCAGTCCTCCGCTGGGGCAGCCATGGGGAGAGACCCAGTACTTC.

This clonotype appeared many times. The J gene is TRBJ1-3, the V gene TRBV2, with a tentative D call TRBD1 (5 bases). Per the germline V gene, CDR1 is SNHLY and CDR2 is FYNNEI. Trimming took off 5 bases at V and 3 bases at J, with 11 bases between the two ends. There are 14 residues in the CDR3. The CDR3 DNA sequence: TGTGCCAGCAGTAGGGACCTCGGTGGAAACACCATATATTTT. Encoded protein: CASSRDLGGNTIYF.

This clonotype was seen many times. The chain employs TRBV28 and TRBJ1-5, with 7 positions matching TRBD1. The CDR3 spans 15 residues. Per the germline V gene, CDR1 is MDHEN and CDR2 is SYDVKM. With 6 bases clipped from V and 6 bases from J, the junction kept 11 bases outside the gene matches. CDR3 sequence reads: CASSPGQLLGQPQHF. Written as DNA, the CDR3 is TGTGCCAGCAGCCCGGGACAGTTGCTTGGTCAGCCCCAGCATTTT.

This clonotype was recorded a few times. This chain links TRBV5-6 with TRBJ1-6; D gene uncertain. The CDR3 has 13 amino acids. V lost 5 bases and J 14 bases, leaving 17 bases between the germline ends. Germline V CDR1 and CDR2: SGHDT, YYEEEE. CDR3 residues: CASSLHHPLALHF. In nucleotides, the CDR3 is TGTGCCAGCAGTCTACACCACCCATTGGCCCTCCACTTT. The whole variable domain, remainder taken from reference TRBV5-6 and TRBJ1-6, is DAGVTQSPTHLIKTRGQQVTLRCSPKSGHDTVSWYQQALGQGPQFIFQYYEEEERQRGNFPDRFSGHQFPNYSSELNVNALLLGDSALYLCASSLHHPLALHFGNGTRLTVT.

This clonotype was counted ten times or more. The rearrangement links TRBV28 to TRBJ1-2, with 9 bases fitting TRBD1. The CDR3 consists of 16 residues. Trimming removed 6 bases from V and 1 base from J; junction bases left unmatched: 9. CDR1 and CDR2 (germline): MDHEN, SYDVKM. The CDR3 protein is CASSPDRGEGNYGYTF. The CDR3 coding sequence is TGTGCCAGCAGCCCGGACAGGGGCGAAGGTAACTATGGCTACACCTTC.

The rearrangement joins TRBV2 to TRBJ2-2; D may be TRBD1 (5 bases). Trimming took 6 bases from V and 6 from J, leaving 17 bases between them. The germline CDR1 and CDR2 sequences are SNHLY and FYNNEI. This CDR3 comprises 15 residues. As DNA, the CDR3 is TGTGCCAGCAGCTTCGGAGATTCAGGGTCCGGGGAGCTGTTTTTT. Amino acids: CASSFGDSGSGELFF.

This clonotype was recorded many times. The rearrangement uses TRBV4-3 and TRBJ2-2, with no clear D. Germline V gene sequence: CDR1 LGHNA, CDR2 YSLEER. This CDR3 comprises 16 residues. V was clipped by 0 bases and J by 6 bases, with 14 bases between them. Written as DNA, the CDR3 is TGCGCCAGCAGCCAAGAACCAGCCCTATACGCCGGGGAGCTGTTTTTT. Translating gives CASSQEPALYAGELFF.

This clonotype was seen ten or more times. The chain is built from TRBV11-2 and TRBJ2-2, with TRBD1 matching 7 bases. Unmatched junction bases numbered 15, after V lost 6 bases and J lost 5 bases. CDR1 and CDR2 (germline): SGHAT, FQNNGV. CDR3 length equals 17 residues. CDR3 nucleotides: TGTGCCAGCAGACGGCCGGGACAGAGTTTGAGGACCGGGGAGCTGTTTTTT. Translated, it gives CASRRPGQSLRTGELFF.

This clonotype came up a few times. A read error may be the cause here, since a much bigger clone is one base away. The J gene is TRBJ2-1, the V gene TRBV12-3 or TRBV12-4, with 11 positions matching TRBD2. The V gene end was trimmed by 6 bases and the J gene end by 2 bases; junction bases not matched to a gene: 3. The CDR3 consists of 15 residues. CDR3 amino acids: CASSATSGTYNEQFF. The CDR3 DNA is TGTGCCAGCAGCGCGACTAGCGGGACCTACAATGAGCAGTTCTTC.

The sample holds many counts of this clonotype. The J gene is TRBJ1-3, the V gene TRBV15; TRBD1 matches at 7 bases. The CDR3 sequence is 16 residues long. The germline V gene encodes CDR1 LNHNV and CDR2 YYDKDF (reference sequence). With V trimmed by 0 bases and J by 0 bases, 2 bases remained unmatched. In DNA, the CDR3 is TGTGCCACCAGCAGAGATCGGGACAGCTCTGGAAACACCATATATTTT. This encodes CATSRDRDSSGNTIYF.